This is a list of T cell receptor beta chains from one sample in a study of T cells in tuberculosis. Here immunoSEQ multiplex PCR was the method, and the copy in TCRdb shows in-frame clones only, minus some. The profile covers 30,000 to 40,000 clones, with about 89% appearing a single time and roughly 2% taken by the ten largest. The sample taken for sequencing was PBMCs. These receptors came from a donor aged 5 to 30 with latent tuberculosis or without tuberculosis infection. CDR3s include the opening cysteine and the closing phenylalanine or tryptophan. The order of the fields is D gene, V gene, clone size, J gene, CDR3 protein, CDR3 DNA. D genes are given only for firm matches. Only some rows state a clone size, as once, few, many or a class for expanded clones.

>-|TRBV7-2|-|TRBJ2-2
CASSLFARAGELFF
TGTGCCAGCAGCTTATTCGCCCGGGCCGGGGAGCTGTTTTTT
>-|TRBV4-3|-|TRBJ2-7
CASSRETGLEQYF
TGCGCCAGCAGCCGGGAGACAGGCCTCGAGCAGTACTTC
>-|TRBV6-5|-|TRBJ2-7
CASSYSERMEEQYF
TGTGCCAGCAGTTACTCGGAGCGCATGGAAGAGCAGTACTTC
>TRBD1|TRBV23-1|-|TRBJ2-7
CASKNPGGFSYEQYF
TGCGCCAGCAAGAATCCAGGGGGCTTTTCCTACGAGCAGTACTTC
>TRBD2|TRBV7-3|once|TRBJ2-5
CASSLILAGGQETQYF
TGTGCCAGCAGCTTAATCCTAGCGGGAGGCCAAGAGACCCAGTACTTC
>-|TRBV6-1|-|TRBJ2-7
CASSRNLDYEQYF
TGTGCCAGCAGCCGCAACTTAGACTACGAGCAGTACTTC
>TRBD2|TRBV19|-|TRBJ2-3
CASRVAGRADTQYF
TGTGCCAGTAGGGTAGCGGGAAGGGCAGATACGCAGTATTTT
>-|TRBV5-6|-|TRBJ2-1
CASSVDRPIPQDEQFF
TGTGCCAGCAGCGTGGACAGACCAATCCCTCAAGATGAGCAGTTCTTC
>TRBD1|TRBV5-1|-|TRBJ2-7
CASSSIGGTSYEQYF
TGCGCCAGCAGCTCCATAGGGGGCACATCCTACGAGCAGTACTTC
>-|TRBV5-1|-|TRBJ1-2
CASSLQGGGGYTF
TGCGCCAGCAGCTTACAGGGCGGCGGGGGCTACACCTTC
>-|TRBV4-2|-|TRBJ2-2
CASSQVLRRSGELFF
TGTGCCAGCAGCCAAGTGCTAAGGCGGTCCGGGGAGCTGTTTTTT
>-|TRBV28|-|TRBJ1-4
CASSLMRFREKLFF
TGTGCCAGCAGTTTAATGAGGTTTCGGGAAAAACTGTTTTTT
>-|TRBV28|once|TRBJ2-2
CASSVHRVNTGELFF
TGTGCCAGCAGCGTCCACCGGGTGAACACCGGGGAGCTGTTTTTT
>TRBD2|TRBV7-2|-|TRBJ2-2
CASSSPVGGGEELFF
TGTGCCAGCAGCTCCCCCGTCGGGGGGGGCGAGGAGCTGTTTTTT
>-|TRBV14|-|TRBJ1-6
CASSQLLLKNSPLHF
TGTGCCAGCAGCCAATTACTGCTCAAGAATTCACCCCTCCACTTT
>TRBD1|TRBV6-5|-|TRBJ2-1
CASHSGGTGGNEQFF
TGTGCCAGTCACTCCGGCGGGACAGGGGGCAATGAGCAGTTCTTC
>-|TRBV5-1|-|TRBJ1-2
CASSLGGGRYGYTF
TGCGCCAGCAGCTTAGGTGGGGGGAGATATGGCTACACCTTC
>TRBD2|TRBV15|-|TRBJ2-7
CATSRERGASYEQYF
TGTGCCACCAGCAGAGAGCGGGGGGCATCCTACGAGCAGTACTTC
>-|TRBV15|once|TRBJ1-3
CATSRIPPRGNTIYF
TGTGCCACCAGCAGAATACCCCCGAGAGGAAACACCATATATTTT
>TRBD2|TRBV5-6|-|TRBJ2-5
CASKNPAGGSGTQYF
TGTGCCAGCAAGAACCCAGCGGGAGGTTCGGGGACCCAGTACTTC
>-|TRBV28|-|TRBJ1-3
CASSSPPGSSGNTIYF
TGTGCCAGCAGTTCCCCCCCGGGGAGCTCTGGAAACACCATATATTTT
>TRBD1|TRBV28|-|TRBJ1-2
CASRDSFMINYGYTF
TGTGCCAGCCGGGACAGTTTCATGATCAACTATGGCTACACCTTC
>-|TRBV5-6|-|TRBJ2-1
CASSLGTPGGEQFF
TGTGCCAGCAGCCTCGGGACTCCAGGCGGTGAGCAGTTCTTC
>TRBD2|TRBV7-2|-|TRBJ2-1
CASSLGGRADRYEQFF
TGTGCCAGCAGCTTAGGCGGGAGGGCCGATCGGTATGAGCAGTTCTTC
>TRBD1|TRBV5-6|-|TRBJ1-6
CASSFRTTGGTYNSPLHF
TGTGCCAGCAGCTTTAGAACGACAGGGGGGACCTATAATTCACCCCTCCACTTT
>TRBD1|TRBV6-5|once|TRBJ1-6
CASAWTGTFNSPLHF
TGTGCCAGCGCTTGGACAGGCACTTTCAATTCACCCCTCCACTTT
>TRBD1|TRBV7-2|-|TRBJ1-1
CASSIDRGREAFF
TGTGCCAGCAGCATCGACAGGGGGAGGGAAGCTTTCTTT
>-|TRBV6-5|-|TRBJ2-5
CASSGLTETQYF
TGTGCCAGCAGTGGACTCACGGAGACCCAGTACTTC
>-|TRBV5-6|-|TRBJ1-1
CASSPPEGTTTVFF
TGTGCCAGCAGCCCTCCGGAGGGGACGACTACCGTTTTCTTT
>-|TRBV15|-|TRBJ1-2
CATSRDQGGYTF
TGTGCCACCAGCAGAGATCAGGGTGGCTACACCTTC
>-|TRBV19|-|TRBJ1-2
CASSIQQRSNYGYTF
TGTGCCAGTAGTATACAGCAGCGGAGTAACTATGGCTACACCTTC
>TRBD1|TRBV4-3|once|TRBJ1-5
CASSQGGTGGQPQHF
TGCGCCAGCAGCCAAGGAGGGACAGGGGGTCAGCCCCAGCATTTT
>TRBD1|TRBV5-4|once|TRBJ1-2
CASSLKGAHYGYTF
TGTGCCAGCAGCTTGAAGGGGGCCCACTATGGCTACACCTTC
>TRBD1|TRBV27|-|TRBJ1-2
CASSFSRQGIIYGYTF
TGTGCCAGCAGTTTTTCTCGACAGGGGATTATCTATGGCTACACCTTC
>-|TRBV5-1|-|TRBJ2-1
CASSIGDGDYNEQFF
TGCGCCAGCAGCATAGGAGACGGTGATTACAATGAGCAGTTCTTC
>-|TRBV28|once|TRBJ2-5
CASSLRRETQYF
TGTGCCAGCAGTTTGAGGAGAGAGACCCAGTACTTC
>-|TRBV7-2|-|TRBJ1-2
CASSSVIRGLDYGYTF
TGTGCCAGCAGTTCCGTCATTCGGGGGTTAGACTATGGCTACACCTTC
>TRBD2|TRBV2|-|TRBJ2-5
CASSDSIAGDQETQYF
TGTGCCAGCAGTGATAGTATAGCGGGGGATCAAGAGACCCAGTACTTC
>-|TRBV27|-|TRBJ2-2
CASSLGQDTGELFF
TGTGCCAGCAGTTTAGGGCAGGACACCGGGGAGCTGTTTTTT
>TRBD1|TRBV19|-|TRBJ2-7
CASSIALGTGDYEQYF
TGTGCCAGTAGTATAGCCCTCGGGACAGGGGACTACGAGCAGTACTTC
>-|TRBV19|-|TRBJ2-2
CASSIVAGSGGELFF
TGTGCCAGTAGTATAGTCGCAGGGTCTGGAGGGGAGCTGTTTTTT
>-|TRBV29-1|-|TRBJ2-4
CSVGVDTQENIQYF
TGCAGCGTTGGTGTGGACACCCAGGAAAACATTCAGTACTTC
>-|TRBV6-9|-|TRBJ1-2
CASRGGAHGYTF
TGTGCCAGCCGGGGGGGGGCGCATGGCTACACCTTC
>-|TRBV6-1|-|TRBJ1-4
CASSVDSFPATNEKLFF
TGTGCCAGCAGTGTAGACAGTTTCCCTGCAACTAATGAAAAACTGTTTTTT
>-|TRBV19|-|TRBJ1-3
CASRTAGNTIYF
TGTGCCAGTAGGACTGCTGGAAACACCATATATTTT
>TRBD2|TRBV30|few|TRBJ2-1
CAWASGGVGNEQFF
TGTGCCTGGGCCTCGGGGGGTGTAGGCAATGAGCAGTTCTTC
>TRBD2|TRBV13|-|TRBJ2-4
CASSFGGLAENIQYF
TGTGCCAGCAGCTTTGGGGGACTAGCAGAAAACATTCAGTACTTC
>TRBD1|TRBV11-2|-|TRBJ1-5
CATPRGVVDRGYQPQHF
TGTGCCACCCCCAGGGGGGTAGTGGACAGGGGTTATCAGCCCCAGCATTTT
>TRBD1|TRBV30|-|TRBJ1-1
CAWSAGRTGFTEAFF
TGTGCCTGGAGTGCGGGACGGACAGGGTTTACTGAAGCTTTCTTT
>-|TRBV5-1|-|TRBJ2-1
CASSFLGGNYNEQFF
TGCGCCAGCAGCTTCCTTGGGGGGAACTACAATGAGCAGTTCTTC
>TRBD1|TRBV5-4|-|TRBJ1-2
CASSLRDRGSPNYGYTF
TGTGCCAGCAGCTTGCGGGACAGGGGTTCCCCCAACTATGGCTACACCTTC
>TRBD1|TRBV9|-|TRBJ1-2
CASSVLGTGGHGYTF
TGTGCCAGCAGCGTTTTGGGGACAGGGGGCCATGGCTACACCTTC
>-|TRBV14|-|TRBJ2-3
CASTTSGTDTQYF
TGTGCCAGTACGACTAGTGGCACAGATACGCAGTATTTT
>TRBD2|TRBV5-6|-|TRBJ2-7
CASSAGTSKQYF
TGTGCCAGCAGCGCCGGGACTAGTAAGCAGTACTTC